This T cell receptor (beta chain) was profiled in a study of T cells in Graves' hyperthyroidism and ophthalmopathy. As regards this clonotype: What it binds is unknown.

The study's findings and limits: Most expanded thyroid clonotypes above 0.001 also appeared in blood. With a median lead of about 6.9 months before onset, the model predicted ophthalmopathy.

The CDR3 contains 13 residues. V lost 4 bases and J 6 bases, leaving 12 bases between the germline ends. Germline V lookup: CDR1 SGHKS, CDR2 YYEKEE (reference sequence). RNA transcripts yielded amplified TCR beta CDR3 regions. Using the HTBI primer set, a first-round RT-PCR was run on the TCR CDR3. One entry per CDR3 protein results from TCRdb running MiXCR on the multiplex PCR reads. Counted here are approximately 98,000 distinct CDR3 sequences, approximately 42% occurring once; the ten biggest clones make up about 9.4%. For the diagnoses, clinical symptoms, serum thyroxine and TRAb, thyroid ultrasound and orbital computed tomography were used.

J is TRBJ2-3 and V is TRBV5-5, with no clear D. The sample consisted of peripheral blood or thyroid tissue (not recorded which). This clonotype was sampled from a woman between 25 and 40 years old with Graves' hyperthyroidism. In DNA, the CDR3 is TGTGCCAGCAGCCGACGGTCTATTGATACGCAGTATTTT. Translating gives CASSRRSIDTQYF.